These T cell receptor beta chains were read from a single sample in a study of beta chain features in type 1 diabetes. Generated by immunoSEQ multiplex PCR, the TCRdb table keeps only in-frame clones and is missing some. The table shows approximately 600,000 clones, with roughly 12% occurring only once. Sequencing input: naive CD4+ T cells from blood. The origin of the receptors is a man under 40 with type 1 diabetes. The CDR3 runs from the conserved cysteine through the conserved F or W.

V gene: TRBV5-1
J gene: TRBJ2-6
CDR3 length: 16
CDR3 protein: CASSLDPGSGANVLTF

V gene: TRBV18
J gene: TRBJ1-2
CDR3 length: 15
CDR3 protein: CASSLHPDRGHGYTF

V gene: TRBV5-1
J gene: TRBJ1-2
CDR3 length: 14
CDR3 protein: CASSPSTGNYGYTF

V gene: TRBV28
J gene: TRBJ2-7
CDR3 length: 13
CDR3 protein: CASSKPGRYEQYF

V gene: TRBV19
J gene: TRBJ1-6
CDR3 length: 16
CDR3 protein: CASTHDRQGGNSPLHF

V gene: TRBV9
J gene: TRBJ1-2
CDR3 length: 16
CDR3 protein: CASSLSGNRMVVGYTF

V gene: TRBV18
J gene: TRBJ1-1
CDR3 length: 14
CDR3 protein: CASSLARVNTEAFF

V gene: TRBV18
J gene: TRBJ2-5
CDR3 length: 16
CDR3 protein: CASSFSGTASQETQYF

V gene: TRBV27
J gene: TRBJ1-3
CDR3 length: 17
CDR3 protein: CASSSRTGAASGNTIYF

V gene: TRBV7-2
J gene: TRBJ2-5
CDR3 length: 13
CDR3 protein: CASSPAGEETQYF

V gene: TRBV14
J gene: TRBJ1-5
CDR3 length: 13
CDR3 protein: CASSRGGNQPQHF

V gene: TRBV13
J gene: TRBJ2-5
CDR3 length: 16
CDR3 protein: CASSLKLAGGTETQYF

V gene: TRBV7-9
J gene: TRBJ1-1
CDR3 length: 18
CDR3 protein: CASSSQWARSQMNTEAFF

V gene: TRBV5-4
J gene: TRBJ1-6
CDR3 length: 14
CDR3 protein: CASSQDRESTPLHF

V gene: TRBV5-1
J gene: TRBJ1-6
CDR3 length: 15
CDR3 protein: CASSLLAGGNSPLHF

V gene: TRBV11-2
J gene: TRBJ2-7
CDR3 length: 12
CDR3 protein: CASRAPGIEQYF

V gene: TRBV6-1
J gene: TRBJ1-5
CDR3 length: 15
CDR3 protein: CASSRRGSGNQPQHF

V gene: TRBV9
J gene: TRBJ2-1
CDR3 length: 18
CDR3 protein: CASSVAGTSGQAYNEQFF

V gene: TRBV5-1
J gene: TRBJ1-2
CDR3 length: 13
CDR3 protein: CASSLDRVYGYTF